The 27 T cell receptor beta chains below were found in one sample sequenced in a study of T cells after yellow fever vaccination. MiXCR was run by TCRdb on the 5' RACE reads, yielding one entry per CDR3 protein. The sample lists about 550,000 distinct CDR3 sequences, 15% to 20% seen once, with 14% in the top ten. Here the sequenced sample was PBMCs, taken 15 days after the yellow fever booster vaccination. These TCRs come from a man aged 30 to 39 who received the YFV17D yellow fever vaccine.

As to this clonotype: The CDR3 does not end in the conserved phenylalanine or tryptophan, so this is likely a read error. This rearrangement joins TRBV29-1 to TRBJ2-1; 12 nucleotides agree with TRBD2. The J segment lost 6 bases and the V segment lost 5 bases, leaving 5 bases of the junction unmatched. The CDR3 is made up of 14 amino acids. Germline-derived CDR1 and CDR2 are SQVTM and ANQGSEA. CDR3 sequence (DNA): TGCAGCGTTAGACTAGCGGGAGCTATCAATGAGCAGTTCTCC. Its protein is CSVRLAGAINEQFS.

This clonotype has a handful of counts. V gene TRBV6-6 combines with J gene TRBJ2-3; D not resolved. Trimming removed 9 bases at V and 4 bases at J, with 2 bases between. Germline values: CDR1 MNHNY, CDR2 SVGAGI (reference sequence). This CDR3 region has 9 residues. Here the CDR3 DNA reads TGTGCCAGACCAGATACGCAGTATTTT. Residues: CARPDTQYF.

Only one count was recorded for this clonotype. The chain joins TRBV10-3 to TRBJ2-3; perhaps TRBD2 as D (5 bases). The CDR3 runs 12 residues. V was cut by 8 bases and J by 3 bases, with 9 bases left in between. Germline CDR1 reads ENHRY; CDR2 reads SYGVKD. The chain's CDR3 is CAIGGRTDTQYF. CDR3 DNA: TGTGCCATCGGAGGCAGAACAGATACGCAGTATTTT.

This clonotype has a count of ten or more. The V and J genes are TRBV12-3 or TRBV12-4 and TRBJ2-7; D may be TRBD1 or TRBD2 (5 bases each). The CDR3 covers 13 residues. Trimming took 5 bases from V and 3 from J, leaving 11 bases between them. The CDR3 coding sequence is TGTGCCAGCAGTCCCGGGACGGACTACGAGCAGTACTTC. It is translated as CASSPGTDYEQYF.

About this clonotype itself: This may come from a read error, since a much larger clone is one base off. The chain joins TRBV4-3 to TRBJ2-5, with D perhaps TRBD2 (5 bases). Trimming removed 1 base at V and 2 bases at J, with 14 bases between. The CDR3 sequence is 16 residues long. Per germline, CDR1 LGHNA and CDR2 YSLEER. CDR3 amino acids: CASSQGFSGFQETQYF. CDR3 bases: TGCGCCAGCAGCCAAGGTTTCAGCGGATTTCAAGAGACCCAGTACTTC.

The CDR3 loop is CATSGTTILVKQFF. CDR3 sequence (DNA): TGTGCCACCAGCGGGACCACAATTTTGGTTAAGCAGTTCTTC. The rearrangement joins TRBV15 to TRBJ2-1, with D perhaps being TRBD1 or TRBD2 (5 bases each). The CDR3 covers 14 residues. V lost 5 bases and J 11 bases, leaving 19 bases between the germline ends. Per germline, CDR1 LNHNV and CDR2 YYDKDF (reference sequence).

This rearrangement joins TRBV9 to TRBJ2-5, with 9 bases lining up with TRBD2. Germline CDR1 is SGDLS and CDR2 is YYNGEE. This CDR3 comprises 14 residues. With 3 bases clipped from V and 3 bases from J, the junction kept 3 bases outside the gene matches. CDR3 in amino acids: CASSGRLAEETQYF. For the CDR3, the DNA is TGTGCCAGCAGCGGTCGACTAGCGGAAGAGACCCAGTACTTC.

This clonotype has a handful of counts. The chain recombines TRBV6-2 or TRBV6-3 with TRBJ1-5; D perhaps matches TRBD1 (6 bases). The CDR3 sequence is 17 residues long. Between the trimmed V and J ends, which lost 5 bases and 6 bases, there was a span of 23 bases. Germline values: CDR1 MNHEY, CDR2 SVGEGT. CDR3 in DNA: TGTGCCAGCAGTCAACTGGGGGCAGCCCGGGCCGGTCAGCCCCAGCATTTT. Protein: CASSQLGAARAGQPQHF.

This clonotype was seen many times. The J gene is TRBJ2-5, the V gene TRBV28; no clear D. The V end was cut by 6 bases, the J end by 5 bases, with 4 bases between. The CDR3 has 10 amino acids. CDR1 is MDHEN and CDR2 is SYDVKM in the germline V gene. The CDR3 sequence: CASREETQYF. CDR3 DNA: TGTGCCAGCAGGGAGGAGACCCAGTACTTC. The full variable domain, rest sourced from reference TRBV28 and TRBJ2-5, is DVKVTQSSRYLVKRTGEKVFLECVQDMDHENMFWYRQDPGLGLRLIYFSYDVKMKEKGDIPEGYSVSREKKERFSLILESASTNQTSMYLCASREETQYFGPGTRLLVL.

This chain links TRBV6-2 or TRBV6-3 with TRBJ1-1; no reliable D call. V was shortened by 1 base and J by 4 bases, with 10 bases between the two germline ends. Germline CDR1 reads MNHEY; CDR2 reads SVGEGT. The CDR3 has 14 amino acids. The DNA of the CDR3 is TGTGCCAGCAGTTACTGGCCATTCGCCACTGAAGCTTTCTTT. Its translation is CASSYWPFATEAFF.

The chain joins TRBV28 to TRBJ2-1, with a possible D match to TRBD1 (6 bases). CDR3 length: 13 residues. The germline gives CDR1 MDHEN, CDR2 SYDVKM. V shed 4 bases and J shed 10 bases, with 14 bases lying between them. CDR3 amino acids: CASSWQGLGEQFF. CDR3 in DNA: TGTGCCAGCAGTTGGCAGGGGTTGGGGGAGCAGTTCTTC.

This clonotype was seen a handful of times. The rearrangement joins TRBV7-2 to TRBJ2-5, with TRBD1 as a possible D gene (6 bases). V lost 5 bases and J lost 9, with 16 bases in between. This CDR3 has 13 residues. Germline V lookup: CDR1 SGHTA, CDR2 FQGNSA. The DNA for the CDR3 is TGTGCCAGCAGCCCCCGACAGGAAGGGGCCCAGTACTTC. It is translated as CASSPRQEGAQYF.

The gene calls are TRBV3-1 and TRBJ2-3; 11 bases are a match to TRBD2. The CDR3 has 18 residues. Unmatched junction bases numbered 7, after V lost 0 bases and J lost 2 bases. Looked up from germline, CDR1 is LGHDT and CDR2 is YNNKEL (reference sequence). The CDR3 reads CASSQDTTSGTLTDTQYF. The CDR3 bases are TGTGCCAGCAGCCAAGATACGACTAGCGGGACCCTCACAGATACGCAGTATTTT.

The J gene is TRBJ1-5, the V gene TRBV5-1, with D possibly being TRBD1 (6 bases). CDR1 SGHRS and CDR2 YFSETQ come from the germline V gene. The CDR3 has 14 residues. Trimming cost V 0 bases and J 9 bases, with 13 bases left between them. CDR3 protein: CASSLGTDQGPQHF. The DNA for the CDR3 is TGCGCCAGCAGCTTGGGGACAGACCAGGGGCCCCAGCATTTT.

The V and J genes are TRBV5-1 and TRBJ2-2; D is undetermined. From germline, CDR1 is SGHRS and CDR2 YFSETQ. Between the trimmed V and J ends, which lost 6 bases and 1 base, there was a span of 13 bases. The CDR3 covers 15 residues. The CDR3 here is CASTTGRVNTGELFF. For the CDR3, the DNA is TGCGCCAGCACTACCGGACGGGTGAACACCGGGGAGCTGTTTTTT.

The chain employs TRBV3-1 and TRBJ2-7; 11 nucleotides match TRBD2. The CDR3 consists of 14 residues. J was trimmed by 2 bases and V by 7 bases; bases with no gene match: 4. Germline assignment: CDR1 LGHDT and CDR2 YNNKEL (reference sequence). The DNA for the CDR3 is TGTGCCAGCACCCCGACTAGCGGGACCTACGAGCAGTACTTC. Protein sequence: CASTPTSGTYEQYF.

V is TRBV5-1 and J is TRBJ2-7, with no clear D. CDR1 and CDR2 (germline): SGHRS, YFSETQ. The CDR3 runs to 14 residues. V was shortened by 5 bases and J by 3 bases, with 15 bases between the two germline ends. The CDR3 spells CASRDDGLLYEQYF. In nucleotides, the CDR3 is TGCGCCAGCAGGGACGACGGCCTACTCTACGAGCAGTACTTC.

The table lists this clonotype with a few counts. The gene calls are TRBV20-1 and TRBJ2-5, with TRBD2 identical over 14 bases. Germline V gene data show CDR1 as DFQATT and CDR2 as SNEGSKA (reference sequence). V trimming: 6 bases; J trimming: 7 bases; junction bases outside the gene matches: 10. The CDR3 extends over 15 amino acids. CDR3 amino acids: CSATPGTSGRVTQYF. The DNA of the CDR3 is TGCAGTGCAACCCCCGGGACTAGCGGGAGAGTGACCCAGTACTTC.

This rearrangement joins TRBV15 to TRBJ2-2; D perhaps matches TRBD2 (6 bases). Germline-derived CDR1 and CDR2 are LNHNV and YYDKDF (reference sequence). This CDR3 comprises 17 residues. The ends were cut back, 6 bases at V and 6 bases at J, with 23 bases in the middle. CDR3: CATSTLWGNGSPGELFF. CDR3 coding DNA: TGTGCCACCAGTACCTTATGGGGGAACGGGAGTCCCGGGGAGCTGTTTTTT.

This clonotype turned up a few times. The V call is TRBV7-8, the J call TRBJ1-1, with unresolved D. The CDR3 is 15 amino acids. Germline lookup yields CDR1 SGHVS and CDR2 FQNEAQ. V was pared by 5 bases and J by 0 bases, with 13 bases between. The CDR3 is CASSPEQTMNTEAFF. The CDR3 bases are TGTGCCAGCAGCCCAGAGCAAACGATGAACACTGAAGCTTTCTTT.

This clonotype was observed a handful of times. V usage is TRBV29-1 and J usage is TRBJ1-2; D remains ambiguous. CDR1 is SQVTM and CDR2 is ANQGSEA in the germline V gene. The CDR3 runs 15 residues. V was trimmed by 4 bases and J by 3 bases, leaving 18 bases between them. CDR3 residues: CSVVYIGKGDYGYTF. The DNA for the CDR3 is TGCAGCGTTGTCTATATTGGGAAGGGTGACTATGGCTACACCTTC.

This clonotype was detected only once. The chain carries TRBV14 and TRBJ2-3, with D perhaps TRBD1 or TRBD2 (5 bases each). The germline V gene encodes CDR1 SGHDN and CDR2 FVKESK. Trimming removed 3 bases at V and 15 bases at J, with 16 bases between. The CDR3 runs 12 residues. DNA for the CDR3: TGTGCCAGCAGCCATGGGGGAGCGCGCGGTTATTTT. Translating it yields CASSHGGARGYF. The full variable domain, completed using reference TRBV14 and TRBJ2-3, is EAGVTQFPSHSVIEKGQTVTLRCDPISGHDNLYWYRRVMGKEIKFLLHFVKESKQDESGMPNNRFLAERTGGTYSTLKVQPAELEDSGVYFCASSHGGARGYFGPGTRLTVL.

The CDR3 reads CASSQDLRGDTQYF. The CDR3 DNA reads as TGTGCCAGCAGCCAAGATCTTCGGGGGGATACGCAGTATTTT. The chain links TRBV4-2 to TRBJ2-3; possibly TRBD2 for D (6 bases). Germline values: CDR1 LGHNA, CDR2 YNFKEQ. Trimming took 0 bases from V and 6 from J, leaving 10 bases between them. This CDR3 comprises 14 residues.

This clonotype came up a few times. V is TRBV28 and J is TRBJ2-5; no definite D call. Per germline, CDR1 MDHEN and CDR2 SYDVKM. V was clipped by 1 base and J by 1 base, with 7 bases between them. This CDR3 has 14 amino acids. The CDR3 region is CASSLSRPQETQYF. DNA for the CDR3: TGTGCCAGCAGTTTATCTCGGCCCCAAGAGACCCAGTACTTC.

This clonotype was counted at least ten times. The chain is built from TRBV9 and TRBJ1-1; D possibly corresponds to TRBD1 (5 bases). The CDR3 length is 14 residues. Trimming cost V 4 bases and J 1 base, with 11 bases left between them. Germline CDR1 is SGDLS and CDR2 is YYNGEE. The CDR3 DNA follows: TGTGCCAGCAGCCCAGGGTCAGGGAACACTGAAGCTTTCTTT. Translating gives CASSPGSGNTEAFF.

V usage is TRBV29-1 and J usage is TRBJ2-6; no clear D gene. The CDR3 is made up of 13 amino acids. V shed 5 bases and J shed 0 bases, with 5 bases lying between them. Germline-derived CDR1 and CDR2 are SQVTM and ANQGSEA. The CDR3 DNA follows: TGCAGCGTTTGGGGCTCTGGGGCCAACGTCCTGACTTTC. It specifies CSVWGSGANVLTF.

This clonotype was picked up a small number of times. J is TRBJ2-1 and V is TRBV19; D unclear. Per germline, CDR1 LNHDA and CDR2 SQIVND (reference sequence). The V and J ends lost 0 bases and 4 bases respectively, with 7 bases between them. The CDR3 has 14 residues. The CDR3, as DNA: TGTGCCAGTAGTATAGATTACTCGTACAATGAGCAGTTCTTC. Protein product: CASSIDYSYNEQFF.